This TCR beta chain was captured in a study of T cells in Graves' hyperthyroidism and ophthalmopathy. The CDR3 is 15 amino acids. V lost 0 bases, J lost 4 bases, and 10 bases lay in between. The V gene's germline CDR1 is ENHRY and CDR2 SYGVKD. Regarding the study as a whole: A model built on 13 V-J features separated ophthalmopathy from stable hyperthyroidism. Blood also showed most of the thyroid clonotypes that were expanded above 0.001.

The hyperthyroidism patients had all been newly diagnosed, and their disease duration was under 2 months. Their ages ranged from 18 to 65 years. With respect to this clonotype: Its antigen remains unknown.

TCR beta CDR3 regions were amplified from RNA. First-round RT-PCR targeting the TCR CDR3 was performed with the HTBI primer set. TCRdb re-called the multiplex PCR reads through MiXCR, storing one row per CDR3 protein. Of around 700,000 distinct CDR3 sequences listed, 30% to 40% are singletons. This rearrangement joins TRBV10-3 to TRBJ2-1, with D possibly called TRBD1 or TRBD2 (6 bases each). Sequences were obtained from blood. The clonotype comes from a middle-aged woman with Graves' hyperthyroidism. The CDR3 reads CAISESQGGYNEQFF. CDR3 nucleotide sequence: TGTGCCATCAGTGAGTCACAAGGGGGGTACAATGAGCAGTTCTTC.